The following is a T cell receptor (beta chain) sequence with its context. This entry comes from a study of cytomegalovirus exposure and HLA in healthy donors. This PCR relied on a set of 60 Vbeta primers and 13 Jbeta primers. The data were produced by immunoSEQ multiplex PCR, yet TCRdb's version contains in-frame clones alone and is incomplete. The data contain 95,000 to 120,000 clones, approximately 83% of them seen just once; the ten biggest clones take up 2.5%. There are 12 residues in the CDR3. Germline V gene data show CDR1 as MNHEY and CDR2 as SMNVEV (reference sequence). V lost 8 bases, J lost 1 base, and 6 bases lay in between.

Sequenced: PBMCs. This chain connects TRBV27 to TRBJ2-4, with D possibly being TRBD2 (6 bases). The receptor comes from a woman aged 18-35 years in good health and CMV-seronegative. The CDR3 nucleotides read TGTGCCAGCGGGACTGCCAAAAACATTCAGTACTTC. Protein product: CASGTAKNIQYF.